This T cell receptor (beta chain) was documented in a study of blood T cell repertoires in COVID-19. Repertoires were generated with immunoSEQ multiplex PCR, while TCRdb's copy carries only in-frame clones and drops some. Among 93,000 or so clones listed, nearly 90% were seen once. V shed 7 bases, J shed 0 bases, and the junction held 6 bases outside the gene matches. This CDR3 is built from 16 residues. From germline, CDR1 is MGHDK and CDR2 SYGVNS. Sequencing used peripheral blood. This chain uses TRBV25-1 with TRBJ2-6, with 7 bases fitting TRBD1. The sequence derives from a man aged 45-65 years in a cohort sampled during active COVID-19. The chain's CDR3 is CASIGTDYSGANVLTF. In DNA, the CDR3 is TGTGCCAGCATAGGGACAGACTACTCTGGGGCCAACGTCCTGACTTTC.